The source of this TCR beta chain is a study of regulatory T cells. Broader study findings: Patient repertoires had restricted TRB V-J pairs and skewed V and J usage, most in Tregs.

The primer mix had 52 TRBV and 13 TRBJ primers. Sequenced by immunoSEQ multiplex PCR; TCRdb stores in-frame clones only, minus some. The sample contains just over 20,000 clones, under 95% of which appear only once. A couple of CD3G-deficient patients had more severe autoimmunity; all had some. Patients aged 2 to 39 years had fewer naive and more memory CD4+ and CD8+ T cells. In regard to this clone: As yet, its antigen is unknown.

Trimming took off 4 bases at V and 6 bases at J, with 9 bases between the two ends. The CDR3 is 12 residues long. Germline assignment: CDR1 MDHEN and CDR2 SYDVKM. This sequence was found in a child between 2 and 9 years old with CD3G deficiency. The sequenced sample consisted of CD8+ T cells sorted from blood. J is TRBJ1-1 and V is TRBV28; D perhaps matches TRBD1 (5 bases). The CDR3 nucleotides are TGTGCCAGCAGTTGGGACGGGTCTGAAGCTTTCTTT. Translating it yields CASSWDGSEAFF. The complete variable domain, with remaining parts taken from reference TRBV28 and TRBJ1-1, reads DVKVTQSSRYLVKRTGEKVFLECVQDMDHENMFWYRQDPGLGLRLIYFSYDVKMKEKGDIPEGYSVSREKKERFSLILESASTNQTSMYLCASSWDGSEAFFGQGTRLTVV.